The 8 T cell receptor beta chains in this list originate from one sample, sequenced in a study of T cell changes during pregnancy in multiple sclerosis. Measured with immunoSEQ multiplex PCR; TCRdb has only the in-frame clones, and not every one. Of about 43,000 clones detected, just over 90% appear once; the ten largest clones hold 1.4% to 1.5%. The specimen sequenced was PBMCs (not recorded whether the cells were cultured). These receptor sequences come from a female donor with multiple sclerosis, enrolled in a pregnancy study.

CDR3 amino acids: CASTPGQGDTEAFF. The CDR3 DNA is TGTGCCAGCACCCCCGGGCAGGGCGACACTGAAGCTTTCTTT. V and J are TRBV7-6 and TRBJ1-1, with D perhaps matching TRBD1 (5 bases). The CDR3 extends over 14 amino acids. Trimming left V 7 bases short and J 3 bases short, with 15 bases between. Germline assignment: CDR1 SGHVS and CDR2 FNYEAQ.

This chain links TRBV30 with TRBJ1-5; no definite D call. CDR1 is GTSNPN, CDR2 SVGIG, per germline (reference sequence). V lost 2 bases, J lost 7 bases, and 9 bases lay in between. This CDR3 has 12 amino acids. CDR3 in DNA: TGTGCCTGGAGTTCCCTGAACCAGCCCCAGCATTTT. Its translation: CAWSSLNQPQHF.

J is TRBJ2-5 and V is TRBV18; perhaps TRBD1 as D (6 bases). This CDR3 comprises 13 residues. Germline CDR1 KGHSH, CDR2 LQKENI. Between the trimmed V and J ends, which lost 5 bases and 5 bases, there was a span of 12 bases. CDR3 amino acids: CASSAGAGETQYF. CDR3 sequence (DNA): TGTGCCAGCTCAGCAGGGGCCGGGGAGACCCAGTACTTC.

The V and J genes are TRBV10-2 and TRBJ2-7; TRBD1 agrees at 8 bases. Unmatched junction bases numbered 10, after V lost 6 bases and J lost 3 bases. Germline V gene data show CDR1 as WSHSY and CDR2 as SAAADI. The CDR3 totals 15 residues. The CDR3 DNA reads as TGCGCCAGCAGGGACGGACAGGGAAGGTTCTACGAGCAGTACTTC. Its protein product is CASRDGQGRFYEQYF.

This clone was counted once. CDR3 nucleotides: TGTGCCACCAGCAGACCAGGGTTCGGGACTGAAGCTTTCTTT. This encodes CATSRPGFGTEAFF. The chain couples TRBV15 to TRBJ1-1; possibly TRBD1 for D (5 bases). CDR3 size: 14 residues. The V gene's germline CDR1 is LNHNV and CDR2 YYDKDF (reference sequence). Deletions cut 2 bases from V and 5 bases from J, with 12 bases between.

J is TRBJ1-5 and V is TRBV27, with D unresolved. The CDR3 runs to 14 residues. V dropped 2 bases and J dropped 9 bases, with 14 bases sitting between them. Germline values: CDR1 MNHEY, CDR2 SMNVEV (reference sequence). The CDR3 loop reads CASSLDGGGSPQHF. Written as DNA, the CDR3 is TGTGCCAGCAGTTTAGATGGCGGCGGCTCGCCCCAGCATTTT.

The chain's CDR3 is CASSESGLATDTQYF. CDR3 in DNA: TGTGCCAGCAGTGAGTCGGGACTAGCCACAGATACGCAGTATTTT. The J gene is TRBJ2-3, the V gene TRBV6-4; 9 bases agree with TRBD2. Trimming took 3 bases from V and 2 from J; bases not matched to a gene: 3. The CDR3 covers 15 residues. Germline CDR1 and CDR2: MRHNA and SNTAGT.

The chain is built from TRBV19 and TRBJ2-2, with 10 nucleotides matching TRBD1. With 3 bases clipped from V and 3 bases from J, the junction kept 7 bases outside the gene matches. Germline values: CDR1 LNHDA, CDR2 SQIVND (reference sequence). The CDR3 consists of 17 residues. CDR3 protein: CASSIHWTGGYTGELFF. The CDR3 DNA reads TGTGCCAGTAGTATCCATTGGACAGGGGGATACACCGGGGAGCTGTTTTTT.